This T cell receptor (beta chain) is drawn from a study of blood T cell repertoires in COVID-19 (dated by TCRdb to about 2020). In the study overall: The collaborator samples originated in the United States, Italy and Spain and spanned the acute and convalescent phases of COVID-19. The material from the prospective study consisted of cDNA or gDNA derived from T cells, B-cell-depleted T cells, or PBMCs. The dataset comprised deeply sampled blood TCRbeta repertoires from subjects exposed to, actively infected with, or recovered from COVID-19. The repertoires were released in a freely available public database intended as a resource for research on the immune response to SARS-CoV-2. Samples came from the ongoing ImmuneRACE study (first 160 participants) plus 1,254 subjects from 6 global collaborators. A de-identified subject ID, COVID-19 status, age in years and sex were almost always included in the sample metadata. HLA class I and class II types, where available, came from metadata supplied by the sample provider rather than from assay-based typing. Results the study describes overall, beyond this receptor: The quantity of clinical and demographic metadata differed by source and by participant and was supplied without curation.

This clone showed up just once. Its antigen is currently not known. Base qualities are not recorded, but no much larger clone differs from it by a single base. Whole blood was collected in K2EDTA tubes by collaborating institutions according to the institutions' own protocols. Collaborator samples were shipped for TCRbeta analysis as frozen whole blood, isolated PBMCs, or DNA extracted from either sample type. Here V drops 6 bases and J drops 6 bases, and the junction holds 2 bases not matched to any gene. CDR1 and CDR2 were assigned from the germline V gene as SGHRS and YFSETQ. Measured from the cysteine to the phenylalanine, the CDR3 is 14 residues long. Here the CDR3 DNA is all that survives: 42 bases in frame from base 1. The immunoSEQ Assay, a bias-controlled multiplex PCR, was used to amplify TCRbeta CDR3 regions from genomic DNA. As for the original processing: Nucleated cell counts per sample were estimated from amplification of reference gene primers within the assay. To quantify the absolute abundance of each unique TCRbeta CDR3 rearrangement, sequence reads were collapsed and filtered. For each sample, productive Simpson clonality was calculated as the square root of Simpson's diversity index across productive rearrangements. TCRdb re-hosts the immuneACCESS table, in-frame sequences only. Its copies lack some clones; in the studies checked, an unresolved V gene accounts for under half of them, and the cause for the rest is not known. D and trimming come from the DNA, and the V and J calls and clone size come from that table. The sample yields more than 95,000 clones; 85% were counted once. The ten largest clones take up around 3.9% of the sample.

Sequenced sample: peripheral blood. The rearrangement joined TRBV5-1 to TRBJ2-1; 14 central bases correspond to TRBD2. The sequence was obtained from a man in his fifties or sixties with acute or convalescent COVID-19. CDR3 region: CASTTSGRANEQFF. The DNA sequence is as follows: TGCGCCAGCACGACTAGCGGGAGGGCCAATGAGCAGTTCTTC.